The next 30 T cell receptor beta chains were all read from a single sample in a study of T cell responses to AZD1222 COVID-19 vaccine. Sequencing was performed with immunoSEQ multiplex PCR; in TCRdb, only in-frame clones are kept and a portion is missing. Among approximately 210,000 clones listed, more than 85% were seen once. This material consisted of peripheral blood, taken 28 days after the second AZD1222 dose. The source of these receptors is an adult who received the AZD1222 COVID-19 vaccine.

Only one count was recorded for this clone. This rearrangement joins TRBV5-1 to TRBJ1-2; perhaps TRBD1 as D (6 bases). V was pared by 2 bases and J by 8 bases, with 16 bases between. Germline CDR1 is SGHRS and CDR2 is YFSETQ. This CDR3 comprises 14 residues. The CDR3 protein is CASSFLPQGPGYTF. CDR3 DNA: TGCGCCAGCAGCTTCCTCCCCCAGGGGCCGGGCTACACCTTC.

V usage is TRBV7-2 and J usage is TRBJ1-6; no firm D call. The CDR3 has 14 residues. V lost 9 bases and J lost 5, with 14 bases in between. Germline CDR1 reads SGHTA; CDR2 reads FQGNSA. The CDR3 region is CASQTGLHNSPLHF. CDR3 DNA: TGTGCCAGTCAGACGGGGTTGCATAATTCACCCCTCCACTTT.

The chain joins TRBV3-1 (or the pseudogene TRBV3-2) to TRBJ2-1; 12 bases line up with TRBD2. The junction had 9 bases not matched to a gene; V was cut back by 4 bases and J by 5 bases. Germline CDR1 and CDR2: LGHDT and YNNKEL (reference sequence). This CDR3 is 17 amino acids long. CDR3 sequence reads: CASSPTLAGGPDNEQFF. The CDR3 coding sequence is TGTGCCAGCAGCCCCACCCTAGCGGGAGGGCCTGACAATGAGCAGTTCTTC.

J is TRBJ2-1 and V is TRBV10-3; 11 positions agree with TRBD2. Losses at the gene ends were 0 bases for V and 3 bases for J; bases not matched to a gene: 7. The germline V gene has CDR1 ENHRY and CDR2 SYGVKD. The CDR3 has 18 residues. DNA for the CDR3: TGTGCCATCAGTGAGTCTGAGATACTAGCGGGAGTCTACAATGAGCAGTTCTTC. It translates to CAISESEILAGVYNEQFF.

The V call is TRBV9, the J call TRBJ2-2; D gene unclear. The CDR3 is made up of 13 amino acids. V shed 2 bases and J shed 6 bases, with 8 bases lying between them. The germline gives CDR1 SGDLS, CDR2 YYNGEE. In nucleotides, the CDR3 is TGTGCCAGCAGCGTGATTGGGGCCGGGGAGCTGTTTTTT. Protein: CASSVIGAGELFF.

This CDR3 is CASSYTGTSGSYEQYF. CDR3 bases: TGTGCCAGCAGTTATACTGGGACTAGCGGGAGCTACGAGCAGTACTTC. The chain carries TRBV27 and TRBJ2-7; 14 bases align to TRBD2. J lost 3 bases, V lost 4 bases, and 5 bases had no gene match. The CDR3 runs to 16 residues. CDR1 MNHEY and CDR2 SMNVEV come from the germline V gene (reference sequence).

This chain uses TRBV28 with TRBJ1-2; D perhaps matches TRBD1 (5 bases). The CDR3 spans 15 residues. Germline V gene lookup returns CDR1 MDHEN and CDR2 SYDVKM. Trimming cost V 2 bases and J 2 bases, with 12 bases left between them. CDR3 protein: CASSLGRAGNYGYTF. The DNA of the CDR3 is TGTGCCAGCAGTTTAGGGAGGGCAGGGAACTATGGCTACACCTTC.

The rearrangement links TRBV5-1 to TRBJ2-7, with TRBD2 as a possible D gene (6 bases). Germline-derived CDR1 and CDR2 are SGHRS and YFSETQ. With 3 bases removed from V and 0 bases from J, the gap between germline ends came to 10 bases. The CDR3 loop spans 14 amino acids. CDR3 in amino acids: CASSSAGSSYEQYF. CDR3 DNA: TGCGCCAGCAGCTCCGCCGGGAGCTCCTACGAGCAGTACTTC.

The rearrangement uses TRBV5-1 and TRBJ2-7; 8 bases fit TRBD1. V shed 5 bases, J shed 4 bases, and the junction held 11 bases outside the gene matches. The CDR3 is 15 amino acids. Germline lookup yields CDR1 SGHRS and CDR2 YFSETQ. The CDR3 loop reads CASSGNPGQAYEQYF. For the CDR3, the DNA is TGCGCCAGCAGTGGGAATCCGGGACAGGCATACGAGCAGTACTTC.

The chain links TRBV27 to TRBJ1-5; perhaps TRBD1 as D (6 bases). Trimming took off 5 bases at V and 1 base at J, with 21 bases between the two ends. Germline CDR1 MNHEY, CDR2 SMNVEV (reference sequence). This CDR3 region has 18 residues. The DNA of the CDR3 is TGTGCCAGCAGTCACATACCCTTCACAGGGATCAGCAATCAGCCCCAGCATTTT. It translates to CASSHIPFTGISNQPQHF.

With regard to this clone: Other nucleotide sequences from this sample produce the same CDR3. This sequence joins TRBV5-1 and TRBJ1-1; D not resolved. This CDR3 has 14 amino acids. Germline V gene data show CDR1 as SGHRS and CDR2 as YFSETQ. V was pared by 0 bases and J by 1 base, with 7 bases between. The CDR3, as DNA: TGCGCCAGCAGCTTGGCCCCGGGGAACACTGAAGCTTTCTTT. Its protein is CASSLAPGNTEAFF. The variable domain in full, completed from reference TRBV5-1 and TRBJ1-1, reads KAGVTQTPRYLIKTRGQQVTLSCSPISGHRSVSWYQQTPGQGLQFLFEYFSETQRNKGNFPGRFSGRQFSNSRSEMNVSTLELGDSALYLCASSLAPGNTEAFFGQGTRLTVV.

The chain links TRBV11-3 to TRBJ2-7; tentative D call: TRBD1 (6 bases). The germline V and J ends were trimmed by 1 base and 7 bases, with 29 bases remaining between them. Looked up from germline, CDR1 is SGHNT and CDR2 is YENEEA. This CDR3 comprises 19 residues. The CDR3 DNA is TGTGCCAGCAGCTTAGCCGGACAGCTTAAAGTTCCAGGGCGAGGAGAGCAGTACTTC. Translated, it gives CASSLAGQLKVPGRGEQYF.

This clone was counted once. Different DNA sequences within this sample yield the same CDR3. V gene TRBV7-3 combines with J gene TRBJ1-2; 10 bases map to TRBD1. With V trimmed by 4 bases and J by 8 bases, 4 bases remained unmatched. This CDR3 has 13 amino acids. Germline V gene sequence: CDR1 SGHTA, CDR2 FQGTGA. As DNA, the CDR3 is TGTGCCAGCAGCTCGGGACAGGGGTACGGCTACACCTTC. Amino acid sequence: CASSSGQGYGYTF.

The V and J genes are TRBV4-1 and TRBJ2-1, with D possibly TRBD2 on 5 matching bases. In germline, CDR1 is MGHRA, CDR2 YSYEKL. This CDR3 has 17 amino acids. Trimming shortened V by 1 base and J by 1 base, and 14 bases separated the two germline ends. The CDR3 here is CASSQGSRGVSYNEQFF. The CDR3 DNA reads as TGCGCCAGCAGCCAAGGGTCCCGGGGAGTTTCCTACAATGAGCAGTTCTTC.

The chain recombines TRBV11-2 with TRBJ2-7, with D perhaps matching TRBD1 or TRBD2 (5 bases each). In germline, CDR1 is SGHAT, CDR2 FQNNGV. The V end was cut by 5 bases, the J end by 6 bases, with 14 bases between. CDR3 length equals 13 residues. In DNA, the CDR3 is TGTGCCAGCAGCACGGGACGACAAGGCGAGCAGTACTTC. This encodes CASSTGRQGEQYF.

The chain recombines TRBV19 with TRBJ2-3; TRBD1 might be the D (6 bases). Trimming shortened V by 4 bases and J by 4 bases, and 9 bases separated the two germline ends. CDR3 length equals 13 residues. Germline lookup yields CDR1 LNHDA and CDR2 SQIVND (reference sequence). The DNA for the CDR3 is TGTGCCAGTAGTACCCGACAGGCAGATACGCAGTATTTT. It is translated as CASSTRQADTQYF. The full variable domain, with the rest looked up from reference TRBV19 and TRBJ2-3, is DGGITQSPKYLFRKEGQNVTLSCEQNLNHDAMYWYRQDPGQGLRLIYYSQIVNDFQKGDIAEGYSVSREKKESFPLTVTSAQKNPTAFYLCASSTRQADTQYFGPGTRLTVL.

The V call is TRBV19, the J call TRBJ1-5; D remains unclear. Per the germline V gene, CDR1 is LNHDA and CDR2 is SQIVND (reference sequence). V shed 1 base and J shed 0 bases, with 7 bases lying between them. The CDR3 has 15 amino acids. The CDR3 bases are TGTGCCAGTAGTATAGTTTGGAATAGCAATCAGCCCCAGCATTTT. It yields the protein CASSIVWNSNQPQHF.

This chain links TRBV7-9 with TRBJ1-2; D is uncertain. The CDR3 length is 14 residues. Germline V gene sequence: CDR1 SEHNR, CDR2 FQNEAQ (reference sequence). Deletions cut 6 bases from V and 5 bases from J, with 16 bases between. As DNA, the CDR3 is TGTGCCAGCAGACACGGGCCTGAGACATATGGCTACACCTTC. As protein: CASRHGPETYGYTF.

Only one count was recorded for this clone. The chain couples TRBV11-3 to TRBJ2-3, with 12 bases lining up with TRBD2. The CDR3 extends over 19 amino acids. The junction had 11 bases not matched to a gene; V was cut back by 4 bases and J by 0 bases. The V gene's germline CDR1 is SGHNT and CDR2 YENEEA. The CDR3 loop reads CASSYRGTSGPKSTDTQYF. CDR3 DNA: TGTGCCAGCAGCTACCGGGGGACTAGCGGGCCGAAGAGCACAGATACGCAGTATTTT.

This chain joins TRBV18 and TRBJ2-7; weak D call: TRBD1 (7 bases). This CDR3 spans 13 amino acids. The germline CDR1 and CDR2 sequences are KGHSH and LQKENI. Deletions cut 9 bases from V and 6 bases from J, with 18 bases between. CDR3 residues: CASSSTGRLEQYF. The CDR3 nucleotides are TGTGCCAGTTCTTCGACAGGGAGGCTCGAGCAGTACTTC.

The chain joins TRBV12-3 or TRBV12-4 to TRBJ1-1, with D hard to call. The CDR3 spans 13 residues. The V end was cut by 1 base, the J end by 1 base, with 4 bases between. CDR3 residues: CASSLEQNTEAFF. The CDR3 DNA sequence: TGTGCCAGCAGTTTAGAGCAGAACACTGAAGCTTTCTTT.

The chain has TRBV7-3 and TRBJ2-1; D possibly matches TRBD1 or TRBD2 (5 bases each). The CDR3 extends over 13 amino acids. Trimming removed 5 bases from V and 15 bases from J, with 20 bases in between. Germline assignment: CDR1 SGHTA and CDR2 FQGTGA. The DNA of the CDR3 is TGTGCCAGCAGCCCGCCCGGGACCGCGATTTTGTTCTTC. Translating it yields CASSPPGTAILFF. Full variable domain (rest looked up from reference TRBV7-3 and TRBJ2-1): GAGVSQTPSNKVTEKGKYVELRCDPISGHTALYWYRQSLGQGPEFLIYFQGTGAADDSGLPNDRFFAVRPEGSVSTLKIQRTERGDSAVYLCASSPPGTAILFFGPGTRLTVL.

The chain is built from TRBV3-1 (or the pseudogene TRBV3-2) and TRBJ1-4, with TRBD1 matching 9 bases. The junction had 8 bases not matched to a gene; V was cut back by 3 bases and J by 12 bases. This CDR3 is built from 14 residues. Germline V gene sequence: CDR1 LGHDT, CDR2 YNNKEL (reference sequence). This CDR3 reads CASSHRDRERQLFF. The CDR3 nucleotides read TGTGCCAGCAGCCACCGGGACAGGGAGAGGCAACTGTTTTTT.

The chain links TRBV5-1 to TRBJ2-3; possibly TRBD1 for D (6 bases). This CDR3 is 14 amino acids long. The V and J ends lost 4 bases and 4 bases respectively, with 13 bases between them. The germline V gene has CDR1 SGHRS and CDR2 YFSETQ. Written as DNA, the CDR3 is TGCGCCAGCAGCCTAGGACAGTCCTCAGATACGCAGTATTTT. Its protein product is CASSLGQSSDTQYF.

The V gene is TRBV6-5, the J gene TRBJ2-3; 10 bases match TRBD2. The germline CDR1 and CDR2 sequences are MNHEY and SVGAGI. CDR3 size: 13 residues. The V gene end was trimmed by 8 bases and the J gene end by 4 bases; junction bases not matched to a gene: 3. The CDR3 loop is CASLTSGPDTQYF. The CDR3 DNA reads TGTGCCAGCCTGACTAGCGGGCCAGATACGCAGTATTTT.

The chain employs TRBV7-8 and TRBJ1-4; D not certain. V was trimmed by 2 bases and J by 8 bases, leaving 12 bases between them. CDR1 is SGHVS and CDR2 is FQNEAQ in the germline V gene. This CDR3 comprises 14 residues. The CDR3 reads CASSLSPPGEKLFF. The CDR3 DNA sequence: TGTGCCAGCAGCTTATCTCCGCCTGGGGAAAAACTGTTTTTT. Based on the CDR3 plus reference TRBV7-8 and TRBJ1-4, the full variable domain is GAGVSQSPRYKVAKRGQDVALRCDPISGHVSLFWYQQALGQGPEFLTYFQNEAQLDKSGLPSDRFFAERPEGSVSTLKIQRTQQEDSAVYLCASSLSPPGEKLFFGSGTQLSVL.

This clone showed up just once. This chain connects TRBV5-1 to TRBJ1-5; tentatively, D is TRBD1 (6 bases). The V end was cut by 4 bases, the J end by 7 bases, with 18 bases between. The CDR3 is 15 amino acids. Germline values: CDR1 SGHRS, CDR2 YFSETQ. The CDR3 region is CASSLTDRPGQPQHF. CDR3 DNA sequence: TGCGCCAGCAGCCTTACTGACAGGCCCGGGCAGCCCCAGCATTTT.

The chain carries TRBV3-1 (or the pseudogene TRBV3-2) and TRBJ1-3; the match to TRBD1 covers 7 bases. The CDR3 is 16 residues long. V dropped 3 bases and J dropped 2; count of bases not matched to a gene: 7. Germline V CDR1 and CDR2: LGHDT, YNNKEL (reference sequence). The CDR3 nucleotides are TGTGCCAGCAGCCACAGGGGGGATATTACTGGAAACACCATATATTTT. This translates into CASSHRGDITGNTIYF.

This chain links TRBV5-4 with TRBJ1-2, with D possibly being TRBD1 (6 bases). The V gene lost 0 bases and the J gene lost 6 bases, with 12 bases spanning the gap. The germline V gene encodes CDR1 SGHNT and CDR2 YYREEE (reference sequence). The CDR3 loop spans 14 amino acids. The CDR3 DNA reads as TGTGCCAGCAGCTTGGGGCCTTCAGGGGATGGCTACACCTTC. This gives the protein CASSLGPSGDGYTF.

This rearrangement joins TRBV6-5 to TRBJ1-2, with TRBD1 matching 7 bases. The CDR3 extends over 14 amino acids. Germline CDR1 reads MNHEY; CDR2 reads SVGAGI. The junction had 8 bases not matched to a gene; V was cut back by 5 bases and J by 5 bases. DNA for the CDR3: TGTGCCAGCAGTCGGTACAGGGGCGCGTATGGCTACACCTTC. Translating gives CASSRYRGAYGYTF.